The next 31 T cell receptor beta chains were all read from a single sample in a study of regulatory T cells in long-lasting Graves disease. Building of the TCR beta libraries involved iRepertoire HTBI primers and Arm-PCR of CDR3 regions. TCRdb reprocessed the multiplex PCR reads with MiXCR, giving one entry per CDR3 protein. Of hundreds of thousands of distinct CDR3 sequences in the sample, under 20% are singletons; the top ten hold approximately 20%. Time point defined: newly diagnosed GD, antithyroid drugs for less than 3 months. PBMC-derived RNA was used for the TCR library. This same sample was also part of a study on T cells in Graves' hyperthyroidism and ophthalmopathy.

This sample comprised peripheral blood mononuclear cells (PBMCs), obtained at new diagnosis, from a patient treated with antithyroid drugs. Receptors originate from a woman aged 30 to 39 with Graves disease.

V and J are TRBV4-1 and TRBJ1-3; maybe TRBD1 (6 bases). V dropped 4 bases and J dropped 3 bases, with 10 bases sitting between them. The CDR3 spans 14 residues. Germline V lookup: CDR1 MGHRA, CDR2 YSYEKL. The CDR3 loop is CASSPWTDGNTIYF. CDR3 DNA sequence: TGCGCCAGCAGCCCCTGGACAGATGGAAACACCATATATTTT.

This clonotype has a count of ten or more. The CDR3 protein is CASSQRGNSNQPQHF. DNA of the CDR3: TGTGCCAGCAGCCAACGCGGGAATAGCAATCAGCCCCAGCATTTT. The chain has TRBV3-1 and TRBJ1-5; D is ambiguous. V was trimmed by 2 bases and J by 0 bases, leaving 8 bases between them. Germline CDR1 and CDR2: LGHDT and YNNKEL (reference sequence). The CDR3 is made up of 15 amino acids.

At least ten counts were recorded for this clonotype. The gene calls are TRBV28 and TRBJ2-3; tentatively, D is TRBD2 (7 bases). From germline, CDR1 is MDHEN and CDR2 SYDVKM. Trimming shortened V by 5 bases and J by 6 bases, and 15 bases separated the two germline ends. The CDR3 covers 14 residues. The CDR3 DNA is TGTGCCAGCAGTCCCCAGGGAGGGGGGGATACGCAGTATTTT. It specifies CASSPQGGGDTQYF. Full variable domain (missing parts from reference TRBV28 and TRBJ2-3): DVKVTQSSRYLVKRTGEKVFLECVQDMDHENMFWYRQDPGLGLRLIYFSYDVKMKEKGDIPEGYSVSREKKERFSLILESASTNQTSMYLCASSPQGGGDTQYFGPGTRLTVL.

This chain uses TRBV5-1 with TRBJ1-1; 7 bases are a match to TRBD1. The V segment lost 3 bases and the J segment 3 bases; nucleotides outside the gene matches: 8. This CDR3 region has 15 residues. Germline values: CDR1 SGHRS, CDR2 YFSETQ. In DNA, the CDR3 is TGCGCCAGCAGCTCGGGACAGAAGATCTACACTGAAGCTTTCTTT. Its translation is CASSSGQKIYTEAFF.

V usage is TRBV3-1 and J usage is TRBJ2-1; D is uncertain. Germline V gives CDR1 LGHDT, CDR2 YNNKEL (reference sequence). CDR3 size: 12 residues. V dropped 3 bases and J dropped 10 bases, with 10 bases sitting between them. The CDR3 nucleotides read TGTGCCAGCAGCCACGGTTCAATGGAGCAGTTCTTC. Amino acid sequence: CASSHGSMEQFF.

Remarks on this clonotype: A much more abundant neighbour one base away suggests this may be a read error. This chain joins TRBV7-9 and TRBJ1-5; D remains unclear. V lost 4 bases to trimming and J lost 2 bases, with 9 bases between them. There are 14 residues in the CDR3. Germline loops: CDR1 SEHNR, CDR2 FQNEAQ (reference sequence). For the CDR3, the DNA is TGTGCCAGCAGCTCCTCCTATGGCAATCAGCCCCAGCATTTT. Its protein is CASSSSYGNQPQHF.

This clonotype was detected many times. V gene TRBV28 combines with J gene TRBJ1-4; TRBD1 matches at 10 bases. V lost 5 bases to trimming and J lost 10 bases; unmatched junction nucleotides: 10. This CDR3 contains 15 residues. Germline CDR1 reads MDHEN; CDR2 reads SYDVKM. The CDR3 spells CASSIPGTGDGKLFF. The CDR3 coding sequence is TGTGCCAGCAGTATACCCGGGACAGGGGATGGAAAACTGTTTTTT. The full variable domain, rest sourced from reference TRBV28 and TRBJ1-4, is DVKVTQSSRYLVKRTGEKVFLECVQDMDHENMFWYRQDPGLGLRLIYFSYDVKMKEKGDIPEGYSVSREKKERFSLILESASTNQTSMYLCASSIPGTGDGKLFFGSGTQLSVL.

This clonotype has more than one count but fewer than ten. This rearrangement joins TRBV7-9 to TRBJ2-3; 8 bases agree with TRBD2. V gave up 8 bases and J gave up 1 base; unmatched junction bases: 2. Germline lookup yields CDR1 SEHNR and CDR2 FQNEAQ (reference sequence). This CDR3 is 13 amino acids long. In nucleotides, the CDR3 is TGTGCCAGCCGGCGGGAGGGCACAGATACGCAGTATTTT. Translated, it gives CASRREGTDTQYF.

This clonotype was counted only a few times. V and J are TRBV6-5 and TRBJ2-2, with D unresolved. In germline, CDR1 is MNHEY, CDR2 SVGAGI. The V and J ends lost 0 bases and 6 bases respectively, with 11 bases between them. The CDR3 covers 15 residues. CDR3 nucleotides: TGTGCCAGCAGTTACTCACGGCGGACGGCCGGGGAGCTGTTTTTT. It yields the protein CASSYSRRTAGELFF.

This clonotype was seen a handful of times. The rearrangement uses TRBV11-3 and TRBJ2-1; tentative D call: TRBD2 (6 bases). Trimming cost V 4 bases and J 9 bases, with 13 bases left between them. Germline assignment: CDR1 SGHNT and CDR2 YENEEA. CDR3 length: 13 amino acids. The CDR3 region is CASSSTSLSEQFF. As DNA, the CDR3 is TGTGCCAGCAGCTCAACTAGCCTGTCTGAGCAGTTCTTC.

This clonotype was observed a single time. This rearrangement joins TRBV5-4 to TRBJ1-2, with D possibly matching TRBD1 (6 bases). The CDR3 is made up of 15 amino acids. Trimming pared 3 bases from V and 8 bases from J, leaving 20 bases between. In germline, CDR1 is SGHNT, CDR2 YYREEE (reference sequence). CDR3 loop: CASSSPPDREHGYTF. In nucleotides, the CDR3 is TGTGCCAGCAGCTCCCCTCCGGACAGAGAACACGGCTACACCTTC.

V gene TRBV6-9 combines with J gene TRBJ1-6; D call uncertain. The germline V gene encodes CDR1 MNHGY and CDR2 SVAAGI. This CDR3 region has 11 residues. Trimming shortened V by 7 bases and J by 7 bases, and 5 bases separated the two germline ends. CDR3 in amino acids: CASNYNSPLHF. CDR3 nucleotide sequence: TGTGCCAGCAATTACAATTCACCCCTCCACTTT.

This clonotype came up many times. The genes are TRBV24-1 and TRBJ2-1; 11 bases fit TRBD2. The CDR3 has 16 amino acids. Germline assignment: CDR1 KGHDR and CDR2 SFDVKD. V lost 4 bases to trimming and J lost 7 bases; unmatched junction nucleotides: 8. CDR3 nucleotides: TGTGCCACCAGTGACCCCGGACTAGCGGGTTGGAATGAGCAGTTCTTC. It encodes CATSDPGLAGWNEQFF.

This clonotype was detected a few times. The chain carries TRBV5-6 and TRBJ2-7; TRBD1 might be the D (6 bases). There are 16 residues in the CDR3. Trimming took off 0 bases at V and 2 bases at J, with 15 bases between the two ends. Germline CDR1 reads SGHDT; CDR2 reads YYEEEE. CDR3 in amino acids: CASSLAEQGFPYEQYF. In DNA, the CDR3 is TGTGCCAGCAGCTTGGCCGAACAGGGTTTTCCCTACGAGCAGTACTTC. The complete variable domain, with remaining parts taken from reference TRBV5-6 and TRBJ2-7, reads DAGVTQSPTHLIKTRGQQVTLRCSPKSGHDTVSWYQQALGQGPQFIFQYYEEEERQRGNFPDRFSGHQFPNYSSELNVNALLLGDSALYLCASSLAEQGFPYEQYFGPGTRLTVT.

This clonotype has just a few counts. J is TRBJ1-2 and V is TRBV2; 11 bases are a match to TRBD1. Germline CDR1 is SNHLY and CDR2 is FYNNEI. V lost 11 bases and J lost 6; bases outside the gene matches: 20. The CDR3 extends over 17 amino acids. Here the CDR3 reads CAGELWTGGHGGDGYTF. The CDR3 nucleotides read TGTGCCGGGGAGTTATGGACAGGGGGCCACGGAGGGGATGGCTACACCTTC.

The genes are TRBV20-1 and TRBJ2-7; 9 positions agree with TRBD2. The CDR3 loop spans 14 amino acids. Germline V CDR1 and CDR2: DFQATT, SNEGSKA (reference sequence). The junction had 8 bases not matched to a gene; V was cut back by 3 bases and J by 5 bases. CDR3 protein: CSASRREGRNEQYF. Written as DNA, the CDR3 is TGCAGTGCTAGTCGGCGGGAGGGCCGGAACGAGCAGTACTTC.

V usage is TRBV5-1 and J usage is TRBJ2-1; 10 bases agree with TRBD2. Per germline, CDR1 SGHRS and CDR2 YFSETQ. The CDR3 contains 15 residues. The V segment lost 7 bases and the J segment 5 bases; nucleotides outside the gene matches: 9. CDR3 nucleotides: TGCGCCAGCGGAACCAGGACTAGCGGTAACAATGAGCAGTTCTTC. It yields the protein CASGTRTSGNNEQFF.

This clonotype showed up just a few times. The J gene is TRBJ2-3, the V gene TRBV20-1, with 8 nucleotides matching TRBD2. V lost 5 bases, J lost 6 bases, and 4 bases stayed unmatched. Per the germline V gene, CDR1 is DFQATT and CDR2 is SNEGSKA (reference sequence). This CDR3 spans 12 amino acids. CDR3 amino acids: CSAVGRGDTQYF. In DNA, the CDR3 is TGCAGTGCTGTCGGGAGGGGGGATACGCAGTATTTT.

This clonotype appeared many times. V and J are TRBV28 and TRBJ1-1; D remains ambiguous. Germline V gives CDR1 MDHEN, CDR2 SYDVKM. V gave up 6 bases and J gave up 4 bases, with 9 bases separating them. The CDR3 is made up of 12 amino acids. The CDR3, as DNA: TGTGCCAGCAGCTTAAGTCTCACTGAAGCTTTCTTT. Its protein is CASSLSLTEAFF.

In regard to this clonotype: This clone may be a read error of a much larger clone one base away. This rearrangement joins TRBV6-2 or TRBV6-3 to TRBJ1-1, with a weak D call TRBD1 (6 bases). CDR3 size: 14 residues. In germline, CDR1 is MNHEY, CDR2 SVGEGT. The CDR3 DNA reads TGTGCCAGCAGTGCCGGCAGGGGTGGCACTAAAGCTTTCTTT. The encoded protein is CASSAGRGGTKAFF.

This clonotype was seen many times. The gene calls are TRBV7-8 and TRBJ1-5; TRBD1 is a possible D gene (5 bases). The CDR3 sequence is 14 residues long. The ends were cut back, 0 bases at V and 15 bases at J, with 18 bases in the middle. Per germline, CDR1 SGHVS and CDR2 FQNEAQ. The CDR3 DNA is TGTGCCAGCAGCTTAGCTAGGCGGGACGGAGCTCCGCATTTT. It codes for CASSLARRDGAPHF.

The chain uses TRBV9 and TRBJ2-4; no clear D gene. This CDR3 is 14 amino acids long. Per the germline V gene, CDR1 is SGDLS and CDR2 is YYNGEE. V was clipped by 4 bases and J by 6 bases, with 14 bases between them. CDR3 coding DNA: TGTGCCAGCAGCCCCAGCTCAGCCCCAAACATTCAGTACTTC. The encoded protein is CASSPSSAPNIQYF.

This sequence joins TRBV20-1 and TRBJ2-7, with D uncertain. The ends were cut back, 3 bases at V and 0 bases at J, with 15 bases in the middle. CDR1 is DFQATT, CDR2 SNEGSKA, per germline (reference sequence). The CDR3 totals 15 residues. The CDR3 loop reads CSASPPALNSYEQYF. CDR3 coding DNA: TGCAGTGCTAGTCCCCCAGCGCTGAACTCCTACGAGCAGTACTTC.

This rearrangement joins TRBV19 to TRBJ2-5; 9 nucleotides match TRBD1. There are 15 residues in the CDR3. Trimming removed 4 bases from V and 4 bases from J; junction bases left unmatched: 7. Germline V gene lookup returns CDR1 LNHDA and CDR2 SQIVND (reference sequence). CDR3 bases: TGTGCCAGTAGTAGGCTCGGACAGGGGAGAGAGACCCAGTACTTC. Residues: CASSRLGQGRETQYF.

Many counts were recorded for this clonotype. V gene TRBV20-1 combines with J gene TRBJ1-4, with 7 bases that match TRBD1. The CDR3 has 15 amino acids. Germline lookup yields CDR1 DFQATT and CDR2 SNEGSKA (reference sequence). V gave up 0 bases and J gave up 7 bases; unmatched junction bases: 8. The CDR3 DNA is TGCAGTGCTAGAGATGCTCAGGGGGTGGGTGAAAAACTGTTTTTT. Residues: CSARDAQGVGEKLFF.

A note on this clonotype: A much larger clone lies one base from this, so it may be a read error. The rearrangement links TRBV7-3 to TRBJ2-1; 14 nucleotides agree with TRBD2. The trim removed 8 bases at V and 9 bases at J, leaving 6 bases unmatched. Germline CDR1 and CDR2: SGHTA and FQGTGA. The CDR3 runs to 14 residues. The CDR3 loop reads CASGPGLAGVEQFF. CDR3 nucleotide sequence: TGTGCCAGCGGCCCGGGACTAGCGGGAGTTGAGCAGTTCTTC.

The rearrangement joins TRBV7-6 to TRBJ2-3; 9 bases map to TRBD2. The V gene end was trimmed by 5 bases and the J gene end by 5 bases; junction bases not matched to a gene: 14. The CDR3 totals 17 residues. Germline assignment: CDR1 SGHVS and CDR2 FNYEAQ. This CDR3 reads CASSDQPGGRAGDTQYF. Written as DNA, the CDR3 is TGTGCCAGCAGCGATCAACCGGGCGGGAGGGCTGGAGATACGCAGTATTTT.

This clonotype was seen many times. This sequence joins TRBV6-1 and TRBJ2-5; 8 positions match TRBD1. Germline assignment: CDR1 MNHNS and CDR2 SASEGT. The V segment lost 7 bases and the J segment 3 bases; nucleotides outside the gene matches: 10. The CDR3 is made up of 15 amino acids. CDR3 nucleotide sequence: TGTGCCAGCACCGAAGGACAGGGTAGGGAAGAGACCCAGTACTTC. Its translation is CASTEGQGREETQYF.

The gene calls are TRBV30 and TRBJ1-1, with D uncertain. Germline V lookup: CDR1 GTSNPN, CDR2 SVGIG (reference sequence). The CDR3 runs 12 residues. V was trimmed by 1 base and J by 1 base, leaving 4 bases between them. CDR3 sequence (DNA): TGTGCCTGGAGTGGACAGAACACTGAAGCTTTCTTT. It codes for CAWSGQNTEAFF.

This clonotype showed up many times. Here the CDR3 DNA reads TGCAGTGCTAGCTTGGGGCACTCCAATCAGCCCCAGCATTTT. Translation gives CSASLGHSNQPQHF. This sequence joins TRBV20-1 and TRBJ1-5; tentative D call: TRBD1 (5 bases). The CDR3 length is 14 residues. Trimming cost V 3 bases and J 3 bases, with 12 bases left between them. The germline CDR1 and CDR2 sequences are DFQATT and SNEGSKA (reference sequence).

This clonotype was seen repeatedly, ten times or more. V usage is TRBV10-3 and J usage is TRBJ1-5; D is possibly TRBD1 (6 bases). The V gene lost 6 bases and the J gene lost 6 bases, with 12 bases spanning the gap. The CDR3 loop spans 13 amino acids. CDR1 is ENHRY and CDR2 is SYGVKD in the germline V gene. The chain's CDR3 is CAISLQGSQPQHF. The CDR3 nucleotides are TGTGCCATCAGCCTACAGGGATCTCAGCCCCAGCATTTT.